This T cell receptor beta chain was identified during a study of control samples from healthy donors and cancer patients. The trim removed 2 bases at V and 1 base at J, leaving 6 bases unmatched. Per germline, CDR1 MNHEY and CDR2 SVGEGT. CDR3 length: 17 residues. Repertoires were generated with immunoSEQ multiplex PCR, while TCRdb's copy carries only in-frame clones and drops some. The sample lists tens of thousands of clones; about 89% were seen once. Sequencing used blood. The sequence came from a man in his forties or fifties in good health. The gene calls are TRBV6-2 or TRBV6-3 and TRBJ2-1, with TRBD2 matching over 9 bases. The CDR3 loop is CASSYPPLAGSYNEQFF. CDR3 sequence (DNA): TGTGCCAGCAGTTACCCACCACTAGCGGGTTCCTACAATGAGCAGTTCTTC.